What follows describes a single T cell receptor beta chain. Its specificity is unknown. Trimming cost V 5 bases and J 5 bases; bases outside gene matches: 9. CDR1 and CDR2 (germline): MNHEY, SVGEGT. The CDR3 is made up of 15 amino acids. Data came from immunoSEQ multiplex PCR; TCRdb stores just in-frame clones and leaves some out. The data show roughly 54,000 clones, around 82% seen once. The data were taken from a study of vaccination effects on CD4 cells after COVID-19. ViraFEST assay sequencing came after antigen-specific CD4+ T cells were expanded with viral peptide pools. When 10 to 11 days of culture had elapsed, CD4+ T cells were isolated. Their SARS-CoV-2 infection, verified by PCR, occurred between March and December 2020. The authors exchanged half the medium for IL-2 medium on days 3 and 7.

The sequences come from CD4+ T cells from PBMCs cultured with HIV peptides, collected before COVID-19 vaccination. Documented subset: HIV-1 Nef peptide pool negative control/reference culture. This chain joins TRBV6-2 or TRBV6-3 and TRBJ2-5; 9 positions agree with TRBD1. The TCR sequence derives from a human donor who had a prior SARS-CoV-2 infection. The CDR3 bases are TGTGCCAGCAGTCGAACACAGGGGGCAGGGGAGACCCAGTACTTC. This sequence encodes CASSRTQGAGETQYF.